This TCR beta chain was profiled in a study of cytomegalovirus exposure and HLA in healthy donors. The study's findings and limits: TCR sequences were mostly rare, though some public TCRs occurred in many donors.

Primers for the PCR totalled 60 Vbeta and 13 Jbeta. The method was immunoSEQ multiplex PCR; TCRdb's version includes in-frame clones alone and lacks a portion of them. The sample consists of 150,000 to 200,000 clones, approximately 81% of them appearing once. As concerns this clone: Its antigen is currently unknown.

The V end was cut by 0 bases, the J end by 0 bases, with 18 bases between. The V gene's germline CDR1 is LGHNA and CDR2 YSLEER. The CDR3 is 18 amino acids. The chain combines TRBV4-3 with TRBJ2-7, with D possibly matching TRBD1 (5 bases). The sample was PBMCs. The TCR comes from a boy under 18 in good health and CMV-seronegative. This CDR3 reads CASSQDPTGGWSSYEQYF. CDR3 bases: TGCGCCAGCAGCCAAGACCCAACAGGTGGTTGGAGCTCCTACGAGCAGTACTTC.